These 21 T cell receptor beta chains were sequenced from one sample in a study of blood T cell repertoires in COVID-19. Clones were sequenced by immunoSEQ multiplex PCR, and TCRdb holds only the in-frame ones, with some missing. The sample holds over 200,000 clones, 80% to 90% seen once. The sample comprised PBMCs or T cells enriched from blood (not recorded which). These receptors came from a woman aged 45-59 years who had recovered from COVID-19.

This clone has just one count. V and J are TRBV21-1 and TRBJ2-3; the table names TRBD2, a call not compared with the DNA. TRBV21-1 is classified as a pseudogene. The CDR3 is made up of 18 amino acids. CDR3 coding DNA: TGTGCCAGCAGCAAAGTAATTCGAGGACTAAACCCCATAGATACGCAGTATTTT. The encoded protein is CASSKVIRGLNPIDTQYF.

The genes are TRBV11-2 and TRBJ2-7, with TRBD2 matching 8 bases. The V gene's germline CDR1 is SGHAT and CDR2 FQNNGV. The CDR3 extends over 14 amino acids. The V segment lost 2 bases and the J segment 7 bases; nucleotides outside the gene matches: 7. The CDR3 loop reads CASSLISGTPEQYF. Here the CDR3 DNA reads TGTGCCAGCAGCTTAATTAGCGGGACCCCAGAGCAGTACTTC.

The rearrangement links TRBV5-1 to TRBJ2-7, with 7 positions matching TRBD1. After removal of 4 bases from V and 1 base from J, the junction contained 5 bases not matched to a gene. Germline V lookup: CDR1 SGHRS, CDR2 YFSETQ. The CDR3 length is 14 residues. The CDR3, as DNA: TGCGCCAGCAGCGATCACAGGGGTTCCTACGAGCAGTACTTC. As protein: CASSDHRGSYEQYF.

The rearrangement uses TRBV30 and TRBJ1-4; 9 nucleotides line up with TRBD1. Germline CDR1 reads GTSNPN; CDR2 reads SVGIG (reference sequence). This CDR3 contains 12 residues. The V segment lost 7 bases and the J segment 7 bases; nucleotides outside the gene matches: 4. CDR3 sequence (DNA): TGTGCCTACAGGGGGCCGGGTGAAAAACTGTTTTTT. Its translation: CAYRGPGEKLFF.

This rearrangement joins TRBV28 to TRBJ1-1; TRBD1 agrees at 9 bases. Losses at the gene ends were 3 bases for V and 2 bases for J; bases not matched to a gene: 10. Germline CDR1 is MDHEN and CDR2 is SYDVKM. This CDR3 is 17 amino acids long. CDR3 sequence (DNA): TGTGCCAGCAGTTTCTCGAGGACAGGGGATATAAACACTGAAGCTTTCTTT. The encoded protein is CASSFSRTGDINTEAFF.

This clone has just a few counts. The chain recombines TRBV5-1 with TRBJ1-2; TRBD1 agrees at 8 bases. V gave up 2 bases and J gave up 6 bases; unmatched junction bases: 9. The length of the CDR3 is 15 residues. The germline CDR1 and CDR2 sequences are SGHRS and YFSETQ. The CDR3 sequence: CASSLRTGFRNGYTF. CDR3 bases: TGCGCCAGCAGCTTAAGGACAGGGTTTAGGAATGGCTACACCTTC. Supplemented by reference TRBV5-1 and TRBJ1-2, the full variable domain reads KAGVTQTPRYLIKTRGQQVTLSCSPISGHRSVSWYQQTPGQGLQFLFEYFSETQRNKGNFPGRFSGRQFSNSRSEMNVSTLELGDSALYLCASSLRTGFRNGYTFGSGTRLTVV.

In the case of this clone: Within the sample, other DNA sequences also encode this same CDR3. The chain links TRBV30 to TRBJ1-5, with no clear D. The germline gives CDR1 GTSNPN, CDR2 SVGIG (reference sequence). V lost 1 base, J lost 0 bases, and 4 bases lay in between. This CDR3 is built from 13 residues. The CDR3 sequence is CAWSGGSNQPQHF. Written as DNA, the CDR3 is TGTGCCTGGAGTGGAGGTAGCAATCAGCCCCAGCATTTT. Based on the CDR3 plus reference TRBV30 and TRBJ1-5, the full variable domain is SQTIHQWPATLVQPVGSPLSLECTVEGTSNPNLYWYRQAAGRGLQLLFYSVGIGQISSEVPQNLSASRPQDRQFILSSKKLLLSDSGFYLCAWSGGSNQPQHFGDGTRLSIL.

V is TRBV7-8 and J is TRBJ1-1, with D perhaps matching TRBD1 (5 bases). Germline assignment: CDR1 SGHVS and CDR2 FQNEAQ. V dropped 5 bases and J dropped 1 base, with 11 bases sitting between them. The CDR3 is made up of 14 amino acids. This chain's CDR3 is CASSQQAGNTEAFF. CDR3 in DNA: TGTGCCAGCAGCCAACAGGCTGGGAACACTGAAGCTTTCTTT.

The CDR3 DNA reads TGTGCCAGCAGCTTAGGAGCGGCCTACAATGAGCAGTTCTTC. The encoded protein is CASSLGAAYNEQFF. The gene calls are TRBV11-2 and TRBJ2-1, with D possibly TRBD2 on 5 matching bases. The CDR3 is 14 residues long. Germline V gene data show CDR1 as SGHAT and CDR2 as FQNNGV. The V end was cut by 1 base, the J end by 2 bases, with 6 bases between.

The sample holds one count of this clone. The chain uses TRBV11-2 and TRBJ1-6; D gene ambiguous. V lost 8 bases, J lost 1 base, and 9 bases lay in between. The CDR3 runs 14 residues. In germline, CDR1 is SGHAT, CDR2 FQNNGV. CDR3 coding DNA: TGTGCCAGCTCCGGGAATTCCTATAATTCACCCCTCCACTTT. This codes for CASSGNSYNSPLHF.

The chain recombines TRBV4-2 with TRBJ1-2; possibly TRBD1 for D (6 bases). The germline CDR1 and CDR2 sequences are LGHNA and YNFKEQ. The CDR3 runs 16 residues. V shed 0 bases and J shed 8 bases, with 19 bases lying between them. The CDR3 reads CASSQDYPDRTRGYTF. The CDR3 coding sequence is TGTGCCAGCAGCCAAGATTACCCAGACAGGACTCGGGGCTACACCTTC.

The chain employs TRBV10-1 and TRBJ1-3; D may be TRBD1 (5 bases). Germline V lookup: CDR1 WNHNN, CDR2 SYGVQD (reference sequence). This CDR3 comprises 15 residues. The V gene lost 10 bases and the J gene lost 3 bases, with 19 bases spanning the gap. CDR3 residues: CAKRQSTPNGNTIYF. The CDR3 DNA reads TGCGCCAAACGACAGTCTACTCCAAATGGAAACACCATATATTTT.

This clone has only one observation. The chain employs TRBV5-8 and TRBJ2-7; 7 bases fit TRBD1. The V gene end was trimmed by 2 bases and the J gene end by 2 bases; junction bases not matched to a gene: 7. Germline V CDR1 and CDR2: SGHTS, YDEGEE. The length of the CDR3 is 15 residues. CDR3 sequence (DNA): TGTGCCAGCAGCTTACTCTCAGGGGGACCCTACGAGCAGTACTTC. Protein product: CASSLLSGGPYEQYF.

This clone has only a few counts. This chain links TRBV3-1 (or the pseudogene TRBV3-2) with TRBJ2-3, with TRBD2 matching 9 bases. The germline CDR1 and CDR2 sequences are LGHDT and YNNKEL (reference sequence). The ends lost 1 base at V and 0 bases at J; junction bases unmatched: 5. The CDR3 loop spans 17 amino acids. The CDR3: CASSQGLADLSTDTQYF. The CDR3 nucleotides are TGTGCCAGCAGCCAAGGACTAGCGGACCTTAGCACAGATACGCAGTATTTT.

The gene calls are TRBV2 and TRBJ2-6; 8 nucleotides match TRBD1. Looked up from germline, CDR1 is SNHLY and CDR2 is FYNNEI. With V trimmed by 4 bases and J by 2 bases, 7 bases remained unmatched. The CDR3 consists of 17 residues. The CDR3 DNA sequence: TGTGCCAGCAGTGGTTTCAGGGGGCGAGCTGGGGCCAACGTCCTGACTTTC. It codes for CASSGFRGRAGANVLTF.

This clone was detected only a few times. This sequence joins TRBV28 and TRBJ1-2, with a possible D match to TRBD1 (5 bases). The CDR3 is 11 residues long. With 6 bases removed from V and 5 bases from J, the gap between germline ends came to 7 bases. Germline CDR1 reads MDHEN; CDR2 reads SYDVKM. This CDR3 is CASRDIYGYTF. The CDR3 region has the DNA TGTGCCAGCAGGGACATTTATGGCTACACCTTC.

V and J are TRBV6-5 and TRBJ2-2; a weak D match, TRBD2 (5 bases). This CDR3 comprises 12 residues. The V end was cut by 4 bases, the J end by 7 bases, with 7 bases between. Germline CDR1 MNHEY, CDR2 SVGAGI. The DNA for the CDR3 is TGTGCCAGCAGTTCCCGGGACGGGGAGCTGTTTTTT. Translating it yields CASSSRDGELFF.

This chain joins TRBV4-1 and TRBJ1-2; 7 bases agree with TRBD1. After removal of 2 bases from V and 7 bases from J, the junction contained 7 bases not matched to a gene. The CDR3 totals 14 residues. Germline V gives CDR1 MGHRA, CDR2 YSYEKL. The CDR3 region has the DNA TGCGCCAGCAGCCAACCCCTGACAGGGACTGGCTACACCTTC. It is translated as CASSQPLTGTGYTF.

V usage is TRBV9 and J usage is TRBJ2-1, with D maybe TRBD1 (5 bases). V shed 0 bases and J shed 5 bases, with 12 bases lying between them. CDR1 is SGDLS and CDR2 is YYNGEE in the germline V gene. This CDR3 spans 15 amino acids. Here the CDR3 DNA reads TGTGCCAGCAGCGTAGCTGGGAAGGGGAACAATGAGCAGTTCTTC. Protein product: CASSVAGKGNNEQFF.

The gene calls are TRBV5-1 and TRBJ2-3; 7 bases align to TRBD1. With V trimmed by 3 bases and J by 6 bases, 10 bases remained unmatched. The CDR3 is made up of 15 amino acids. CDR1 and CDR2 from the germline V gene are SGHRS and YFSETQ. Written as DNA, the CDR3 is TGCGCCAGCAGCTGGCAGGGGGTCCTCGGGGATACGCAGTATTTT. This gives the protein CASSWQGVLGDTQYF. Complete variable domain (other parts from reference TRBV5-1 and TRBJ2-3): KAGVTQTPRYLIKTRGQQVTLSCSPISGHRSVSWYQQTPGQGLQFLFEYFSETQRNKGNFPGRFSGRQFSNSRSEMNVSTLELGDSALYLCASSWQGVLGDTQYFGPGTRLTVL.

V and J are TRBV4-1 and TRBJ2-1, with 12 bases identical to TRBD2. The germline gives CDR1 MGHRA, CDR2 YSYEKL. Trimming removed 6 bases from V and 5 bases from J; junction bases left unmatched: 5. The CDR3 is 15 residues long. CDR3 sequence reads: CASRLGLAGNNEQFF. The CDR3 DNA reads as TGCGCCAGCAGACTTGGACTAGCGGGGAACAATGAGCAGTTCTTC.